This T cell receptor beta chain was found in a study of graft-versus-host responses after intestinal transplantation. Study findings and constraints: The study associated peak circulating GvH clone levels with early post-transplant HvG declines. GvH clones turned up in recipient marrow; some had shown up first in ileum or blood.

Turning to this clone: Its matching antigen is unknown.

TCRdb's table, derived via immunoSEQ multiplex PCR, lists solely in-frame clones and lacks some. Among 15,000 to 20,000 clones listed, roughly 84% were seen once. Lymphocytes (intraepithelial and lamina propria) were released by processing the graft tissue. The germline V gene has CDR1 LNHNV and CDR2 YYDKDF (reference sequence). This CDR3 has 13 amino acids. The V end was cut by 0 bases, the J end by 4 bases, with 6 bases between. Specimen: ileum tissue, collected approximately 590 days after intestinal transplantation. This chain connects TRBV15 to TRBJ2-5; D gene uncertain. The clonotype originates from a human patient who received an intestinal transplant, so some T cells may come from the graft donor. The DNA of the CDR3 is TGTGCCACCAGCAGAGACCCCACAGAGACCCAGTACTTC. Protein product: CATSRDPTETQYF.